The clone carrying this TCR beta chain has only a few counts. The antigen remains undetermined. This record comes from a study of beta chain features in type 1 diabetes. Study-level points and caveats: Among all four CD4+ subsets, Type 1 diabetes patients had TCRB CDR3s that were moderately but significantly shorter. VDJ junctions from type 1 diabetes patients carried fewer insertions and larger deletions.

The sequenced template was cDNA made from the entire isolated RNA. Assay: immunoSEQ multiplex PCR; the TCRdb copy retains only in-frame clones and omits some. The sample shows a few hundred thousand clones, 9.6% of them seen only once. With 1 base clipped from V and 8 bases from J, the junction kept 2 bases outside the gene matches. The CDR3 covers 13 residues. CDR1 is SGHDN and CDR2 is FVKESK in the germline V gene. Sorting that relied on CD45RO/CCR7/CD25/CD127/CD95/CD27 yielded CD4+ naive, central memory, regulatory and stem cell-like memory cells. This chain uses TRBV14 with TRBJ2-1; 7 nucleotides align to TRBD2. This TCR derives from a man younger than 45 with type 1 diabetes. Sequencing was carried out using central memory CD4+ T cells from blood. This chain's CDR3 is CASSQGAGDEQFF. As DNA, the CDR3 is TGTGCCAGCAGCCAAGGGGCGGGAGATGAGCAGTTCTTC. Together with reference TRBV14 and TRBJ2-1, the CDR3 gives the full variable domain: EAGVTQFPSHSVIEKGQTVTLRCDPISGHDNLYWYRRVMGKEIKFLLHFVKESKQDESGMPNNRFLAERTGGTYSTLKVQPAELEDSGVYFCASSQGAGDEQFFGPGTRLTVL.